The clone carrying this TCR beta chain appeared many times. Its antigen is still unknown. The data are from a study of Graves' ophthalmopathy and Graves' hyperthyroidism. The germline V gene has CDR1 SGHKS and CDR2 YYEKEE (reference sequence). Trimming took 1 base from V and 0 from J, leaving 11 bases between them. This CDR3 has 17 residues. The study amplified TCR beta CDR3 regions using RNA transcripts. Second-round multiplex PCR came after a first-round RT-PCR that employed HTBI primers. TCRdb redid the calling of the multiplex PCR reads with MiXCR, one entry per CDR3 protein. Of around 470,000 distinct CDR3 sequences listed, under 15% are singletons. General observations from the study: Most expanded thyroid clonotypes above 0.001 frequency also appeared in blood.

This clonotype originated in a young woman with Graves' ophthalmopathy. The sequencing sample was made of blood. This chain uses TRBV5-5 with TRBJ1-6, with D perhaps TRBD1 (6 bases). The DNA for the CDR3 is TGTGCCAGCAGCTTGAGGACAGTAAGCTCCTATAATTCACCCCTCCACTTT. Its protein is CASSLRTVSSYNSPLHF.